This TCR beta chain was identified during a study of cytomegalovirus exposure and HLA in healthy donors. The CDR3 has 14 residues. Germline CDR1 GTSNPN, CDR2 SVGIG (reference sequence). The V gene lost 0 bases and the J gene lost 1 base, with 7 bases spanning the gap. A remark on this clone: What it binds is unknown. Distinct nucleotide sequences in the sample also encode this CDR3.

Broader study findings: Generally TCR sequences proved uncommon, though certain public TCRs appeared in numerous donors.

TCRdb's table, derived via immunoSEQ multiplex PCR, lists solely in-frame clones and lacks some. The sample contains some 150,000 clones, roughly 87% of which appear only once. Sequencing was carried out using PBMCs. This sequence originates from a man aged 18-30 years in good health and CMV-seropositive. This chain joins TRBV30 and TRBJ1-5; no firm D call. In DNA form, the CDR3 reads TGTGCCTGGAGTGTAGGAGGGAGCAATCAGCCCCAGCATTTT. This codes for CAWSVGGSNQPQHF.